This T cell receptor beta chain comes out of a study of glioma-infiltrating T cells after dendritic cell vaccination. This CDR3 contains 12 residues. In germline, CDR1 is GTSNPN, CDR2 SVGIG (reference sequence). V was shortened by 2 bases and J by 5 bases, with 9 bases between the two germline ends. Time point reported: after dendritic cell vaccination, including at tumor progression/relapse. The table came from immunoSEQ multiplex PCR; TCRdb's copy has only in-frame clones and leaves some out. The sample holds some 60,000 clones, roughly four fifths seen once. This TCR was recovered from a human donor with glioblastoma. This chain connects TRBV30 to TRBJ1-1, with D maybe TRBD1 (5 bases). The specimen was blood, collected after dendritic cell vaccination. CDR3 DNA: TGTGCCTGGAGTTCAGGGCAAACTGAAGCTTTCTTT. It translates to CAWSSGQTEAFF.